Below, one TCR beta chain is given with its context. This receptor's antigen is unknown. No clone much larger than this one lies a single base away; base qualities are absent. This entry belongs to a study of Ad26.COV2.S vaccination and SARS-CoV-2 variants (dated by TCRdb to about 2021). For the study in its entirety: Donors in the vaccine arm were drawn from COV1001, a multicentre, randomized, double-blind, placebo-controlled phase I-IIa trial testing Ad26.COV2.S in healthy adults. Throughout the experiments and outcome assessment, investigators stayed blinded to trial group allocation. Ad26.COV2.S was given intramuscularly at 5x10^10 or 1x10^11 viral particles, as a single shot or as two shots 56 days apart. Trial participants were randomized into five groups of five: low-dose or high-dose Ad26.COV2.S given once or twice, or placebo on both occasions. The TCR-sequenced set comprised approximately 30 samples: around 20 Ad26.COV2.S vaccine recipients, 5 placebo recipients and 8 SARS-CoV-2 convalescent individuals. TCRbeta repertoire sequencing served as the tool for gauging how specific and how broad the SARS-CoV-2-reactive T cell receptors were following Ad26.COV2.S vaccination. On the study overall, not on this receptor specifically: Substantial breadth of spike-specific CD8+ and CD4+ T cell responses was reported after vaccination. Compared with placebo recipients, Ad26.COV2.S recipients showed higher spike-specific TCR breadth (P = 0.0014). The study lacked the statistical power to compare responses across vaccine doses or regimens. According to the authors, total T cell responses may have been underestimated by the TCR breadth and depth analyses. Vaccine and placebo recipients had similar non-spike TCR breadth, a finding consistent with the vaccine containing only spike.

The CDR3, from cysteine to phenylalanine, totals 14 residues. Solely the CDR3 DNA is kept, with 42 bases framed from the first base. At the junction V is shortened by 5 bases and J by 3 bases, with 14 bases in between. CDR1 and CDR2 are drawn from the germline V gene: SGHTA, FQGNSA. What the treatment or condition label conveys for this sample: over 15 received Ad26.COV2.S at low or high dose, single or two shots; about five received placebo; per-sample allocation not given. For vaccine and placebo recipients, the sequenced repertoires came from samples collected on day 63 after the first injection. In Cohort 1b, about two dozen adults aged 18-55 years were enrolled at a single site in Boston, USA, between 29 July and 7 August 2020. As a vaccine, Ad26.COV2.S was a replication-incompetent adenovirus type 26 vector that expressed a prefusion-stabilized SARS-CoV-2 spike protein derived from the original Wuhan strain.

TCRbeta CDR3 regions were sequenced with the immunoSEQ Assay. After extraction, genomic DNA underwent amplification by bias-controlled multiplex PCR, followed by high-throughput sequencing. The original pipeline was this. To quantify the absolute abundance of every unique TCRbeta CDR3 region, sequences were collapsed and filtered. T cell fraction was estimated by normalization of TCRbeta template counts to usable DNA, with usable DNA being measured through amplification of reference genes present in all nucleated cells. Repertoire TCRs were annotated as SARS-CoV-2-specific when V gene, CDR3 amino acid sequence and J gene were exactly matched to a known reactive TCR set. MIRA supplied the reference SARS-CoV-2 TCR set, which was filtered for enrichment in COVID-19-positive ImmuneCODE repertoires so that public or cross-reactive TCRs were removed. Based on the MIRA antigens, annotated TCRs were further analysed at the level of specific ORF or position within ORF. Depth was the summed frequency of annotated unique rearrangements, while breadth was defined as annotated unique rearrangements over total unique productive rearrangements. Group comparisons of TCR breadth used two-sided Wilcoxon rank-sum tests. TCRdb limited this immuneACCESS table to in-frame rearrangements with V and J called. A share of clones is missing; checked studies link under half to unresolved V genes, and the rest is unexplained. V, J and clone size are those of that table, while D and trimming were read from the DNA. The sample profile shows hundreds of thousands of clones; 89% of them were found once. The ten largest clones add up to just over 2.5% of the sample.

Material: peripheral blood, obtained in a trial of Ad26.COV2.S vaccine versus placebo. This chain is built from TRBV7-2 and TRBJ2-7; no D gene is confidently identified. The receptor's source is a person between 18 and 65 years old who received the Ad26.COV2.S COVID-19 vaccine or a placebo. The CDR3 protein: CASSLVSSNYEQYF. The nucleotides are TGTGCCAGCAGCCTCGTCAGTTCTAACTACGAGCAGTACTTC.